Sequencing of this TCR beta chain was carried out in a study of T-cell memory formation after mild COVID-19. Whole-study context: TCR clusters were mostly confined to one donor each. General study results and limits: Pre-infection memory already had some responding clones, implying cross-reactive memory joined.

As concerns this clonotype: Its antigen is undetermined.

The TCR alpha and TCR beta cDNA libraries, bearing sample barcodes and UMIs, were generated by 5'RACE using constant-segment primers. TCRdb analysed the 5' RACE reads with MiXCR anew, one entry per CDR3 protein. The sample has about 100,000 distinct CDR3 sequences; approximately 15% are singletons. The CDR3 extends over 16 amino acids. Germline lookup yields CDR1 SGDLS and CDR2 YYNGEE. The ends were cut back, 2 bases at V and 0 bases at J, with 15 bases in the middle. The sequenced sample consisted of PBMCs or a T cell subset sorted from them (not recorded which). The chain joins TRBV9 to TRBJ2-7, with a tentative D call TRBD2 (6 bases). The clonotype comes from a man between 18 and 29 years old who had mild COVID-19 (a few samples of this study predate the infection). Cell type and time point are not known. In nucleotides, the CDR3 is TGTGCCAGCAGCGTCGGATCTGGGGGGTACTCCTACGAGCAGTACTTC. As protein: CASSVGSGGYSYEQYF.